This entry concerns a single T cell receptor (beta chain). This entry belongs to a study of blood T cell repertoires in COVID-19. Overall study: Samples taken during acute and convalescent COVID-19 were collected in the United States, Italy and Spain.

The method was immunoSEQ multiplex PCR; TCRdb's version includes in-frame clones alone and lacks a portion of them. The sample lists 200,000 to 250,000 clones; about 90% were seen once. V was pared by 0 bases and J by 0 bases, with 4 bases of the junction left unmatched. Germline CDR1 LGHDT, CDR2 YNNKEL (reference sequence). The CDR3 length is 16 residues. The specimen sequenced was peripheral blood. The clonotype originates from a woman aged 60-75 years with acute or convalescent COVID-19. The chain combines TRBV3-1 (or the pseudogene TRBV3-2) with TRBJ2-7, with 8 bases lining up with TRBD2. CDR3 protein: CASSQDMTSVSYEQYF. DNA for the CDR3: TGTGCCAGCAGCCAAGATATGACTAGCGTCTCCTACGAGCAGTACTTC.